These T cell receptor beta chains were read from a single sample in a study of patients and donors after allogeneic stem cell transplantation. TCRdb redid the calling of the RT-PCR reads with MiXCR, one entry per CDR3 protein. This table holds about a million distinct CDR3 sequences, approximately 19% found once. Sequenced input: blood, either unsorted or a sorted T cell fraction (not recorded which). The receptors were sampled from a human donor who was either an allogeneic HSCT recipient or a stem cell or donor lymphocyte infusion donor (not recorded which). It is not recorded whose cells these are; they may come from a transplant donor. Each CDR3 is given without its conserved first and last residue. The order of the fields is J gene, CDR3 length, D gene, V gene, CDR3 protein. D genes are given only for firm matches.

>TRBJ2-3|16|TRBD2|TRBV12-3/TRBV12-4
ASSIDGRLAGITDTQY
>TRBJ2-7|17|TRBD2|TRBV20-1
SARVKTSGSKSVIYEQY
>TRBJ2-7|14|TRBD2|TRBV6-5
ASSYIGRGGINEQY
>TRBJ1-1|12|.|TRBV5-1
ASSWEGLNTEAF
>TRBJ2-7|11|.|TRBV5-1
ASSLEVTGEQY
>TRBJ2-7|11|TRBD2|TRBV20-1
SARREVFYEQY
>TRBJ1-3|15|.|TRBV29-1
SVEAILDGTSGNTIY
>TRBJ2-5|13|.|TRBV7-6
ASSSPDRLAETQY
>TRBJ1-5|13|.|TRBV30
AWSVRAQGNQPQH
>TRBJ2-7|12|TRBD1|TRBV2
ASSADRGPYEQY
>TRBJ1-2|11|.|TRBV6-6
AHRMGGAYGYT
>TRBJ1-1|16|.|TRBV12-3/TRBV12-4
ASSGGLGTPYEYTEAF
>TRBJ1-3|13|.|TRBV5-1
ASSWATESGNTIY
>TRBJ1-3|13|.|TRBV5-6
ASSLYWGLGNTIY
>TRBJ2-7|13|TRBD2|TRBV12-3/TRBV12-4
ASSLAQAGGHEQY
>TRBJ2-1|13|TRBD2|TRBV7-9
AQGALAGEYLEQF
>TRBJ1-1|16|.|TRBV12-3/TRBV12-4
ASIPTVGLTLLNTEAF
>TRBJ1-1|14|TRBD1|TRBV5-1
ASSLYLNRGGTEAF
>TRBJ2-1|13|TRBD2|TRBV7-2
ASSQTSGGGNEQF
>TRBJ2-4|12|.|TRBV7-8
ASSLAVSQNIQY
>TRBJ2-2|12|.|TRBV10-3
AISGLSNTGELF
>TRBJ1-3|10|.|TRBV20-1
SARGQGNTIY
>TRBJ2-2|12|.|TRBV6-5
ASSYRRYTGELF
>TRBJ2-2|10|.|TRBV27
ASSGPDGELF
>TRBJ1-3|13|.|TRBV7-2
ASSYTTGGTGTIY
>TRBJ1-2|11|.|TRBV28
ASIQGGDYGYT
>TRBJ1-1|13|TRBD1|TRBV12-3/TRBV12-4
ASTGPGTVNTEAF
>TRBJ1-5|13|.|TRBV24-1
ATSEAPTKDQPQH
>TRBJ2-5|11|.|TRBV28
ASSSPSNSRQY
>TRBJ2-2|14|.|TRBV12-3/TRBV12-4
ASSSGRHANTGELF
>TRBJ1-3|14|.|TRBV7-2
ASSLGRLVSGNTIY
>TRBJ1-1|13|TRBD1|TRBV15
ATSRDSQGTGKAF
>TRBJ1-2|14|.|TRBV4-1
ASSHDRFWTLGGYT
>TRBJ1-5|12|.|TRBV6-1
ASNNRVSNQPQH
>TRBJ2-2|16|TRBD2|TRBV10-3
AISEPPGMGGRNGELF
>TRBJ1-2|13|.|TRBV7-2
ASSLGYTEGYGYT
>TRBJ1-6|13|.|TRBV7-3
ASSLSSGGRSPLH
>TRBJ2-4|13|.|TRBV12-3/TRBV12-4
ASSFFKGGPGIQY
>TRBJ1-4|12|TRBD1|TRBV5-1
ASSSQGAREKLF
>TRBJ2-2|12|TRBD1|TRBV18
ASSPNRGSGELF
>TRBJ1-1|12|.|TRBV7-9
ASSIGPAGTEAF
>TRBJ2-3|15|TRBD1|TRBV5-1
ASSLYMQGAMVDTQY
>TRBJ2-1|15|TRBD2|TRBV7-2
ASSPDIAGATYNEQF
>TRBJ1-2|14|TRBD1|TRBV15
ATSRAFIGTGGGYT
>TRBJ2-3|14|TRBD2|TRBV15
ATSRAGLAGVDTQY
>TRBJ2-1|14|.|TRBV2
ASSDVLSDVHNEQF